The source of this TCR beta chain is a study of graft-versus-host responses after intestinal transplantation. Background on the study: Anti-thymocyte globulin induction preceded two to four years of tacrolimus and steroid maintenance in all recipients.

Profiling relied on immunoSEQ multiplex PCR, and the TCRdb table lists in-frame clones only, not all of them. The data show 93,000 or so clones, 80% to 95% seen once. CDR3 length: 12 residues. Trimming left V 1 base short and J 6 bases short, with 6 bases between. Germline lookup yields CDR1 SGHNT and CDR2 YYREEE (reference sequence). With respect to this clone: What it recognizes is unknown.

The source of this sequence is a human donor who received an intestinal transplant. Sample: unstimulated CD8+ T cells sorted from spleen or lymph node cells, taken before intestinal transplant. J is TRBJ2-3 and V is TRBV5-4, with D hard to call. The CDR3 here is CASSLSEDTQYF. CDR3 DNA: TGTGCCAGCAGCTTGTCGGAGGATACGCAGTATTTT.